These 10 T cell receptor beta chains share one sample of origin, sequenced in a study of cytomegalovirus exposure and HLA in healthy donors. Clones were read by immunoSEQ multiplex PCR, and TCRdb kept only the in-frame ones, dropping some. The table has around 60,000 clones, approximately 90% seen once; the top ten hold 1.3%. The sample taken for sequencing was PBMCs. The receptors were gathered from a woman aged 18-29 years in good health and CMV-seronegative.

The chain carries TRBV27 and TRBJ2-7, with 7 nucleotides matching TRBD1. The junction had 7 bases not matched to a gene; V was cut back by 4 bases and J by 7 bases. Germline V gene sequence: CDR1 MNHEY, CDR2 SMNVEV (reference sequence). The CDR3 extends over 13 amino acids. The CDR3 loop reads CASSSRQGREQYF. CDR3 in DNA: TGTGCCAGCAGTTCACGACAGGGTCGGGAGCAGTACTTC.

This clone was detected once. The V gene is TRBV4-2, the J gene TRBJ2-2; D is unresolved. The ends were cut back, 3 bases at V and 9 bases at J, with 11 bases in the middle. The CDR3 loop spans 13 amino acids. Germline V gene lookup returns CDR1 LGHNA and CDR2 YNFKEQ. CDR3 region: CASSHLRGRELFF. The CDR3 DNA is TGTGCCAGCAGCCATCTACGAGGTCGGGAGCTGTTTTTT.

The CDR3: CASGLVRTGGGETQYF. The DNA for the CDR3 is TGTGCTAGTGGTTTGGTACGAACAGGGGGAGGGGAGACCCAGTACTTC. The V and J genes are TRBV12-5 and TRBJ2-5, with a tentative D call TRBD1 (8 bases). Trimming stripped 0 bases from V and 5 bases from J, with 16 bases between. CDR1 LGHNT and CDR2 FRNRAP come from the germline V gene. The length of the CDR3 is 16 residues.

The chain employs TRBV6-1 and TRBJ2-3; no firm D call. The germline V gene has CDR1 MNHNS and CDR2 SASEGT. The V end was cut by 6 bases, the J end by 1 base, with 11 bases between. The CDR3 spans 14 residues. The CDR3 loop reads CASSLEWGTDTQYF. The CDR3 DNA reads as TGTGCCAGCAGCTTGGAGTGGGGCACAGATACGCAGTATTTT.

This chain joins TRBV4-2 and TRBJ2-5, with 8 bases fitting TRBD1. The CDR3 covers 16 residues. From germline, CDR1 is LGHNA and CDR2 YNFKEQ. The V segment lost 1 base and the J segment 5 bases; nucleotides outside the gene matches: 9. CDR3 sequence (DNA): TGTGCCAGCAGCCAAGGTTCGGGACAGGTTGCGGAGACCCAGTACTTC. Translated, it gives CASSQGSGQVAETQYF.

The rearrangement links TRBV29-1 to TRBJ2-7, with D maybe TRBD1 (5 bases). Germline CDR1 is SQVTM and CDR2 is ANQGSEA. Trimming took 4 bases from V and 2 from J, leaving 12 bases between them. The CDR3 is 13 residues long. The chain's CDR3 is CSVVRATTYEQYF. The CDR3 coding sequence is TGCAGCGTTGTCAGGGCTACTACCTACGAGCAGTACTTC.

This clone was observed once. The chain combines TRBV28 with TRBJ1-1; D is unresolved. The CDR3 is 13 amino acids. Trimming took 3 bases from V and 1 from J, leaving 6 bases between them. Germline-derived CDR1 and CDR2 are MDHEN and SYDVKM. CDR3 DNA sequence: TGTGCCAGCAGTTTCCGGGGGAACACTGAAGCTTTCTTT. The encoded protein is CASSFRGNTEAFF. Variable domain in full (rest from reference TRBV28 and TRBJ1-1): DVKVTQSSRYLVKRTGEKVFLECVQDMDHENMFWYRQDPGLGLRLIYFSYDVKMKEKGDIPEGYSVSREKKERFSLILESASTNQTSMYLCASSFRGNTEAFFGQGTRLTVV.

The chain employs TRBV6-1 and TRBJ1-5; D is perhaps TRBD1 (5 bases). The CDR3 has 15 amino acids. Germline assignment: CDR1 MNHNS and CDR2 SASEGT. Between the trimmed V and J ends, which lost 6 bases and 8 bases, there was a span of 20 bases. The CDR3, as DNA: TGTGCCAGCAGCTCAGGAGGGGCCGGGTTGGAGCCCCAGCATTTT. Protein product: CASSSGGAGLEPQHF.

The V and J genes are TRBV28 and TRBJ2-6, with 8 nucleotides matching TRBD1. V shed 3 bases and J 0 bases; nucleotides not matched to a gene: 7. The CDR3 has 18 amino acids. Germline V gene data show CDR1 as MDHEN and CDR2 as SYDVKM. The CDR3 sequence: CASSFQGAFFSGANVLTF. CDR3 in DNA: TGTGCCAGCAGTTTCCAGGGGGCCTTTTTCTCTGGGGCCAACGTCCTGACTTTC.

The genes are TRBV7-2 and TRBJ2-5, with TRBD1 matching 11 bases. Per the germline V gene, CDR1 is SGHTA and CDR2 is FQGNSA. This CDR3 has 15 amino acids. After removal of 5 bases from V and 4 bases from J, the junction contained 6 bases not matched to a gene. The CDR3, as DNA: TGTGCCAGCAGCGGTACCGGGACAGGGGGAGAGACCCAGTACTTC. It is translated as CASSGTGTGGETQYF.